The 5 T cell receptor beta chains reported below all come from one sample, sequenced in a study of response to subunit inactivated influenza vaccine. In TCRdb, the RT-PCR reads were re-called with MiXCR into one record per CDR3 protein. This sample carries about 500,000 distinct CDR3 sequences, 15% to 20% of them seen once, and the ten largest clones take 2.5% to 3.5%. Here the sequenced sample was CD4+ T cells sorted from PBMCs, taken less than 30 months after vaccination. The source of these receptors is a man aged 45 to 70 who received an inactivated influenza vaccine.

In its sample, this clonotype was seen a few times. The V gene is TRBV4-2, the J gene TRBJ1-2, with 7 bases identical to TRBD1. The V gene end was trimmed by 0 bases and the J gene end by 4 bases; junction bases not matched to a gene: 5. This CDR3 contains 15 residues. CDR1 and CDR2 (germline): LGHNA, YNFKEQ. The CDR3 coding sequence is TGTGCCAGCAGCCAAGAGGGCAGGGGGACCTATGGCTACACCTTC. Its protein product is CASSQEGRGTYGYTF.

This clonotype was found a few times. The rearrangement joins TRBV28 to TRBJ2-7; TRBD1 matches 7 bases. The V gene's germline CDR1 is MDHEN and CDR2 SYDVKM. The CDR3 totals 16 residues. The V gene end was trimmed by 1 base and the J gene end by 4 bases; junction bases not matched to a gene: 10. The CDR3 DNA sequence: TGTGCCAGCAGTTTATCCCTGACAGGGAAAGCGTACGAGCAGTACTTC. The encoded protein is CASSLSLTGKAYEQYF.

The chain has TRBV7-2 and TRBJ1-6; 7 bases agree with TRBD1. Germline values: CDR1 SGHTA, CDR2 FQGNSA. The CDR3 sequence is 15 residues long. After removal of 3 bases from V and 9 bases from J, the junction contained 8 bases not matched to a gene. For the CDR3, the DNA is TGTGCCAGCAGCTTTGGACAGGCGGGGGTTTCACCCCTCCACTTT. It specifies CASSFGQAGVSPLHF.

The CDR3 protein is CSARDSPYQPQHF. The DNA for the CDR3 is TGCAGTGCTAGGGACAGTCCCTATCAGCCCCAGCATTTT. The gene calls are TRBV20-1 and TRBJ1-5; a weak D match, TRBD1 (6 bases). V lost 3 bases and J 5 bases, leaving 11 bases between the germline ends. Germline V lookup: CDR1 DFQATT, CDR2 SNEGSKA (reference sequence). There are 13 residues in the CDR3.

This clonotype turned up a few times. The chain is built from TRBV11-1 and TRBJ2-3; 7 positions agree with TRBD2. Germline trimming cut 5 bases from V and 6 bases from J; bases unmatched to any gene: 17. Germline V gives CDR1 SGHAT, CDR2 FQDESV (reference sequence). The CDR3 has 17 residues. CDR3 region: CASSPRPGTTQSDTQYF. In nucleotides, the CDR3 is TGTGCCAGCAGCCCCCGGCCCGGGACTACTCAGTCCGATACGCAGTATTTT.